Presented here are 21 T cell receptor beta chains from one specimen sequenced in a study of CD8+CD57+ T cells in acquired aplastic anemia. According to the study, genomic DNA was the template for TCR beta VDJ and CDR3 profiling. TCRdb fed the reads into MiXCR, producing one record per CDR3 protein. Of some 180,000 distinct CDR3 sequences detected, 50% to 65% appear once; the ten largest clones hold 42%. All sequencing subjects had displayed CD8+CD57+ cell expansion on flow cytometry. The sample was sorted CD4+, CD8+, or CD8+CD57+ T cells (not recorded which) from PBMCs. The source is a human donor with aplastic anemia.

The rearrangement links TRBV20-1 to TRBJ2-3; TRBD1 might be the D (7 bases). Germline V gene data show CDR1 as DFQATT and CDR2 as SNEGSKA (reference sequence). V was cut by 3 bases and J by 11 bases, with 21 bases left in between. The CDR3 consists of 14 residues. The CDR3, as DNA: TGCAGTGCTAGGGAGGGGGCGCGCGAGGTTGAGCAGTATTTT. Amino acids: CSAREGAREVEQYF.

This clonotype is a singleton in its sample. This chain links TRBV12-3 or TRBV12-4 with TRBJ2-7; D is ambiguous. V gave up 6 bases and J gave up 4 bases, with 13 bases separating them. CDR3 size: 13 residues. The CDR3: CASSSTGRYEQYF. The CDR3 nucleotides are TGTGCCAGCAGCTCAACTGGACGTTACGAGCAGTACTTC.

This clonotype was recorded a few times. The V call is TRBV6-4, the J call TRBJ2-1, with D hard to call. In germline, CDR1 is MRHNA, CDR2 SNTAGT. Trimming removed 6 bases at V and 5 bases at J, with 11 bases between. CDR3 length equals 13 residues. The CDR3 is CASSLTGNNEQFF. The CDR3 DNA sequence: TGTGCCAGCAGCCTGACTGGGAACAATGAGCAGTTCTTC.

This chain uses TRBV29-1 with TRBJ2-1; D unclear. Trimming removed 5 bases from V and 5 bases from J, with 10 bases in between. Looked up from germline, CDR1 is SQVTM and CDR2 is ANQGSEA. This CDR3 spans 12 amino acids. The CDR3 DNA reads TGCAGCGTTAAAAGGCCCCACAATGAGCAGTTCTTC. Its protein product is CSVKRPHNEQFF.

This clonotype was seen a few times. This chain connects TRBV4-2 to TRBJ1-1; D is perhaps TRBD1 (5 bases). Trimming took off 2 bases at V and 4 bases at J, with 11 bases between the two ends. Germline loops: CDR1 LGHNA, CDR2 YNFKEQ. This CDR3 region has 14 residues. The CDR3: CASSQTQALTEAFF. CDR3 nucleotides: TGTGCCAGCAGCCAAACACAGGCCCTCACTGAAGCTTTCTTT.

Of note for this clonotype: The junction does not match germline at one end; this may be a read error. This rearrangement joins TRBV10-3 to TRBJ2-1, with D perhaps assigned TRBD1 or TRBD2 (6 bases each). This CDR3 comprises 15 residues. From germline, CDR1 is ENHRY and CDR2 SYGVKD. The CDR3 DNA follows: TGTGCCATCACCGATCCAGGGGACTCCGACAATGAGCAGTTCTTC. Translating gives CAITDPGDSDNEQFF.

This clonotype was counted at least ten times. This chain joins TRBV4-1 and TRBJ2-7, with D perhaps assigned TRBD1 or TRBD2 (6 bases each). Germline values: CDR1 MGHRA, CDR2 YSYEKL. Trimming stripped 5 bases from V and 0 bases from J, with 17 bases between. CDR3 length: 16 amino acids. CDR3 protein: CASSTEGEDGSYEQYF. In DNA, the CDR3 is TGCGCCAGCAGCACGGAGGGGGAGGATGGCTCCTACGAGCAGTACTTC.

This chain connects TRBV7-3 to TRBJ2-1, with D unresolved. This CDR3 is 12 amino acids long. Germline CDR1 reads SGHTA; CDR2 reads FQGTGA. V lost 3 bases and J lost 5, with 5 bases in between. CDR3 nucleotides: TGTGCCAGCAGCTTGGGTCACAATGAGCAGTTCTTC. Its protein product is CASSLGHNEQFF.

This clonotype was seen a handful of times. The chain uses TRBV7-9 and TRBJ2-7; the match to TRBD1 covers 9 bases. In germline, CDR1 is SEHNR, CDR2 FQNEAQ (reference sequence). This CDR3 contains 15 residues. With 4 bases clipped from V and 0 bases from J, the junction kept 4 bases outside the gene matches. The CDR3 coding sequence is TGTGCCAGCAGCTCTCCGGACAGGGGCTCCTACGAGCAGTACTTC. Encoded protein: CASSSPDRGSYEQYF.

The chain is built from TRBV24-1 and TRBJ1-1; D ambiguous. Germline V gene sequence: CDR1 KGHDR, CDR2 SFDVKD. V lost 5 bases and J lost 1, with 7 bases in between. This CDR3 spans 13 amino acids. DNA of the CDR3: TGTGCCACCAGTGCAGAGAAGAACACTGAAGCTTTCTTT. Protein sequence: CATSAEKNTEAFF.

The V gene is TRBV20-1, the J gene TRBJ2-7; 8 bases fit TRBD1. This CDR3 region has 15 residues. V lost 3 bases and J lost 4; bases outside the gene matches: 11. Germline V gives CDR1 DFQATT, CDR2 SNEGSKA (reference sequence). The CDR3, as DNA: TGCAGTGCTAGTGCCCAGGGGGCAAAACCTTACGAGCAGTACTTC. Translated, it gives CSASAQGAKPYEQYF.

This chain links TRBV2 with TRBJ2-2; TRBD2 is a possible D gene (5 bases). Germline CDR1 and CDR2: SNHLY and FYNNEI. The CDR3 extends over 11 amino acids. Trimming took 7 bases from V and 10 from J, leaving 10 bases between them. The CDR3 region is CASTEALELFF. In DNA, the CDR3 is TGTGCCAGCACGGAGGCCCTGGAGCTGTTTTTT.

The J gene is TRBJ2-7, the V gene TRBV20-1; no clear D. V gave up 5 bases and J gave up 7 bases, with 15 bases separating them. The CDR3 is made up of 12 amino acids. Per the germline V gene, CDR1 is DFQATT and CDR2 is SNEGSKA (reference sequence). In DNA, the CDR3 is TGCAGTGCTGGCAGAGCTCTGGGGGAGCAGTACTTC. Amino acids: CSAGRALGEQYF.

The chain joins TRBV25-1 to TRBJ1-5; a possible D gene is TRBD1 (5 bases). The ends were cut back, 5 bases at V and 7 bases at J, with 15 bases in the middle. The CDR3 runs to 14 residues. The V gene's germline CDR1 is MGHDK and CDR2 SYGVNS. Here the CDR3 DNA reads TGTGCCAGCAGTTGGGCAGGGATAGGCCAGCCCCAGCATTTT. It translates to CASSWAGIGQPQHF.

V gene TRBV7-9 combines with J gene TRBJ2-7, with D possibly called TRBD1 or TRBD2 (5 bases each). The CDR3 length is 15 residues. V lost 5 bases and J 3 bases, leaving 17 bases between the germline ends. Per the germline V gene, CDR1 is SEHNR and CDR2 is FQNEAQ (reference sequence). The CDR3 spells CASSRNPGPFYEQYF. The DNA for the CDR3 is TGTGCCAGCAGCCGAAATCCGGGACCATTCTACGAGCAGTACTTC.

The gene calls are TRBV9 and TRBJ1-2; D is unclear. Germline V gene sequence: CDR1 SGDLS, CDR2 YYNGEE. With 0 bases removed from V and 2 bases from J, the gap between germline ends came to 5 bases. The CDR3 runs to 13 residues. In nucleotides, the CDR3 is TGTGCCAGCAGCGTAGCAGAGAACTATGGCTACACCTTC. Encoded protein: CASSVAENYGYTF. Filled out from reference TRBV9 and TRBJ1-2, the complete variable domain reads DSGVTQTPKHLITATGQRVTLRCSPRSGDLSVYWYQQSLDQGLQFLIQYYNGEERAKGNILERFSAQQFPDLHSELNLSSLELGDSALYFCASSVAENYGYTFGSGTRLTVV.

V is TRBV7-3 and J is TRBJ2-5; the match to TRBD1 covers 8 bases. Germline V gene data show CDR1 as SGHTA and CDR2 as FQGTGA. The CDR3 spans 16 residues. Trimming cost V 2 bases and J 6 bases; bases outside gene matches: 11. The CDR3 region has the DNA TGTGCCAGCAGCTTAGAGACAGGGGCCGCTCAGAAGACCCAGTACTTC. This encodes CASSLETGAAQKTQYF.

The chain couples TRBV7-2 to TRBJ2-7; 7 bases match TRBD1. The CDR3 extends over 20 amino acids. The V and J ends lost 0 bases and 3 bases, in that order; junction bases with no gene match: 20. Germline V lookup: CDR1 SGHTA, CDR2 FQGNSA. CDR3 nucleotides: TGTGCCAGCAGCTTAGCGGCTTCGGGACAGCTACTAACAGGCTTCTACGAGCAGTACTTC. Its translation is CASSLAASGQLLTGFYEQYF.

The rearrangement uses TRBV6-5 and TRBJ1-6; 7 nucleotides align to TRBD1. In germline, CDR1 is MNHEY, CDR2 SVGAGI. V lost 8 bases, J lost 10 bases, and 14 bases stayed unmatched. The CDR3 has 15 amino acids. CDR3 DNA: TGTGCCAGCCGTAGGGGGCGGGGTGCGGTATCACCCCTCCACTTT. Its protein is CASRRGRGAVSPLHF.

This clonotype has just one count. The CDR3 sequence is CASSSGTDQETQYF. The CDR3 DNA follows: TGTGCCAGCAGCTCAGGCACGGATCAAGAGACCCAGTACTTC. This chain links TRBV5-5 with TRBJ2-5; D ambiguous. The CDR3 runs to 14 residues. Germline assignment: CDR1 SGHKS and CDR2 YYEKEE (reference sequence). With 3 bases removed from V and 2 bases from J, the gap between germline ends came to 11 bases.

This clonotype has a count of ten or more. This chain connects TRBV2 to TRBJ1-5; D perhaps matches TRBD1 (6 bases). Germline V lookup: CDR1 SNHLY, CDR2 FYNNEI. The CDR3 consists of 15 residues. Trimming pared 4 bases from V and 6 bases from J, leaving 16 bases between. The CDR3 sequence is CASSVYGGRGQPQHF. The CDR3 DNA reads as TGTGCCAGCAGTGTCTACGGGGGGCGAGGTCAGCCCCAGCATTTT.